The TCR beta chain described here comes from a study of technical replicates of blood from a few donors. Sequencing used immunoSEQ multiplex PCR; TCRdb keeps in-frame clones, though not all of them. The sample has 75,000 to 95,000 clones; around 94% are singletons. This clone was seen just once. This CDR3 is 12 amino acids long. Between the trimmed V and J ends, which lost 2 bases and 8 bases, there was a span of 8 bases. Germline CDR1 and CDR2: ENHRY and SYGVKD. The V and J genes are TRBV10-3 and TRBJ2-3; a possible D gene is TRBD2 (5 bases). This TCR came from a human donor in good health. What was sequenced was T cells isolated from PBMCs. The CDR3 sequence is CAISEEGATQYF. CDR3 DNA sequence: TGTGCCATCAGTGAGGAGGGAGCTACGCAGTATTTT.